This T cell receptor beta chain was sequenced for a study of blood T cell repertoires in COVID-19 (dated by TCRdb to about 2020). About the full investigation: The collaborator samples originated in the United States, Italy and Spain and spanned the acute and convalescent phases of COVID-19. The material from the prospective study consisted of cDNA or gDNA derived from T cells, B-cell-depleted T cells, or PBMCs. Where HLA class I and class II types were available, the types were taken from metadata supplied by the sample provider, not from assay-based typing. The dataset comprised deeply sampled blood TCRbeta repertoires from subjects exposed to, actively infected with, or recovered from COVID-19. The repertoires were released in a freely available public database intended as a resource for research on the immune response to SARS-CoV-2. Samples came from the ongoing ImmuneRACE study (first 160 participants) plus 1,254 subjects from 6 global collaborators. A de-identified subject ID, COVID-19 status, age in years and sex were almost always included in the sample metadata. Broader findings and caveats from the paper: The quantity of clinical and demographic metadata differed by source and by participant and was supplied without curation.

Note on this clone: Its specific antigen is unknown. No base quality information exists; no much larger clone differs at one position.

The V end gives up 2 bases and the J end 3 bases, leaving 7 bases in the junction not matched to a gene. Taken from cysteine to phenylalanine, the CDR3 has 15 residues. Left in the record is the CDR3 DNA by itself, 45 bases read in frame from the first base. CDR1 and CDR2 were assigned from the germline V gene (reference sequence) as GTSNPN and SVGIG. TCRbeta CDR3 regions were amplified from genomic DNA using the immunoSEQ Assay, a bias-controlled multiplex PCR. As for the authors' bioinformatics: Within the assay, amplification of reference gene primers was used to estimate how many nucleated cells each sample contained. Sequence reads were collapsed and filtered to measure the absolute abundance of every unique TCRbeta CDR3 rearrangement. For each sample, productive Simpson clonality was calculated as the square root of Simpson's diversity index over productive rearrangements. TCRdb carries this immuneACCESS record with in-frame sequences only. Its versions omit some clonotypes, under half of them owing to an unresolved V gene in the studies checked, with the rest unexplained. V and J calls and clone size follow that table, whereas D and trimming were derived from the DNA. In all, the sample holds over 70,000 clones, and 86% of those were seen once. Jointly, the top ten make up 15% to 20% of the sample.

Whole blood was collected in K2EDTA tubes by collaborating institutions according to the institutions' own protocols. Collaborator samples were shipped for TCRbeta analysis as frozen whole blood, isolated PBMCs, or DNA extracted from either sample type. This receptor was obtained from a human donor in a cohort sampled during active COVID-19. This sequence uses TRBV30 and TRBJ2-1; 7 nucleotides in the junction match TRBD1. The sequenced sample was peripheral blood. The sequence in DNA is TGTGCCTGGAGTTCAACCGGGACAGTCTACAATGAGCAGTTCTTC. It specifies CAWSSTGTVYNEQFF.